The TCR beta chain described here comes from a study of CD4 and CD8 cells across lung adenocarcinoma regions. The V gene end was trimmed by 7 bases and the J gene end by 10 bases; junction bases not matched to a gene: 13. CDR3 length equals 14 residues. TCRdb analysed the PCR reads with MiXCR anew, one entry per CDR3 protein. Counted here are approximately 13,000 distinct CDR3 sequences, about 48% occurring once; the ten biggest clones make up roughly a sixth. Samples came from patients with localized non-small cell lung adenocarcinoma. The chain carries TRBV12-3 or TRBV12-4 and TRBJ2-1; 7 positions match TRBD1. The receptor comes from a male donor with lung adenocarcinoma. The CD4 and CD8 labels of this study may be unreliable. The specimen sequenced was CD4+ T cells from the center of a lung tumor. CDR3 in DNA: TGTGCCAGCACCCCTTCGACAGGGATTTACGAGCAGTTCTTC. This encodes CASTPSTGIYEQFF.